The source of this T cell receptor (beta chain) is a study of identical twins. Overall study results and limits: Models underpredicted monozygotic twin sharing of out-of-frame TCR alpha. Clonotypes of the beta chain that were abundant in cord blood carried fewer insertions (memory repertoires showed none).

TCRdb re-called the 5' RACE reads with MiXCR, one entry per CDR3 protein. The profile shows 500,000 to 600,000 distinct CDR3 sequences, around 20% of them singletons. Germline assignment: CDR1 MNHNS and CDR2 SASEGT. The CDR3 extends over 15 amino acids. Comments on this clonotype: What it binds is not known. One end of the junction does not line up with germline, which may come from a read error.

This sample also appeared in a second study, on T cells expressing NK-cell markers.

Sequenced sample: CD4+ T cells sorted from blood. This receptor was identified in a woman between 18 and 29 years old in good health. The genes are TRBV6-1 and TRBJ2-1, with 12 bases aligning to TRBD2. CDR3 DNA: TGTGCCAGCAGACCTAGCGGGAGGGGCCACAATGGGCAGTTCTTC. This translates into CASRPSGRGHNGQFF.